The clone carrying this T cell receptor (beta chain) was observed a few times. The target antigen is unknown. The record originates from a study of T-cell reconstitution after alpha-beta-depleted transplantation in children. Overall study findings and caveats: Day-60 TCRbeta diversity that was high in some patients was derived from surviving recipient T cells and thymic progenitors. T-cell numbers and diversity, one year after transplant, stemmed largely from T cells that were newly produced. Several hundred expanded graft clones reportedly gave rise to the alpha-beta T cells present about two months after transplant.

Germline CDR1 SGHNT, CDR2 YYREEE (reference sequence). CDR3 length: 20 residues. V gave up 2 bases and J gave up 1 base; unmatched junction bases: 16. As it was prepared, the TCRbeta library received unique molecular identifiers. TCRdb re-called the PCR reads with MiXCR, one entry per CDR3 protein. Of almost 500,000 distinct CDR3 sequences listed, roughly a tenth are singletons. The TCR comes from a child aged 2 to 15 with inherited bone marrow failure, due to receive a stem cell transplant. This chain joins TRBV5-4 and TRBJ2-1; 9 positions agree with TRBD2. The sample in question was PBMCs, obtained before TCRalphabeta/CD19-depleted stem cell transplant. The CDR3 here is CASSFSVLRRLAVSYNEQFF. The CDR3 DNA is TGTGCCAGCAGCTTTTCCGTACTACGGCGACTAGCGGTATCCTACAATGAGCAGTTCTTC. The whole variable domain, filled in from reference TRBV5-4 and TRBJ2-1, reads ETGVTQSPTHLIKTRGQQVTLRCSSQSGHNTVSWYQQALGQGPQFIFQYYREEENGRGNFPPRFSGLQFPNYSSELNVNALELDDSALYLCASSFSVLRRLAVSYNEQFFGPGTRLTVL.